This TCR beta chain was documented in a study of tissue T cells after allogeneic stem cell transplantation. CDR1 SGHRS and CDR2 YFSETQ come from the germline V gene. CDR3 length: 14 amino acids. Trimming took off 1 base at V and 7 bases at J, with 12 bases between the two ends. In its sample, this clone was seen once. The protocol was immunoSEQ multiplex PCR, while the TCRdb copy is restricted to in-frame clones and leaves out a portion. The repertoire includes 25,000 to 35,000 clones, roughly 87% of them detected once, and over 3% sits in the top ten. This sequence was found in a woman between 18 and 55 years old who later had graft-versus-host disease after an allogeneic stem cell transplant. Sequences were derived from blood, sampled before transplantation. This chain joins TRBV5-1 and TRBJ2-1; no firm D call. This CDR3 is CASSLRTYGNEQFF. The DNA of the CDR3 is TGCGCCAGCAGCTTGCGGACCTATGGTAATGAGCAGTTCTTC. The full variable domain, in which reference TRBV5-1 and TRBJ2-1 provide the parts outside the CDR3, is KAGVTQTPRYLIKTRGQQVTLSCSPISGHRSVSWYQQTPGQGLQFLFEYFSETQRNKGNFPGRFSGRQFSNSRSEMNVSTLELGDSALYLCASSLRTYGNEQFFGPGTRLTVL.